This T cell receptor beta chain was profiled in a study of blood T cell repertoires in COVID-19. Germline CDR1 reads SNHLY; CDR2 reads FYNNEI. The CDR3 covers 13 residues. Deletions cut 4 bases from V and 9 bases from J, with 13 bases between. Some clones are missing from TCRdb's copy, which holds only in-frame ones; the method was immunoSEQ multiplex PCR. The table includes around 160,000 clones, more than 80% detected once. This chain links TRBV2 with TRBJ1-5, with D possibly TRBD1 on 5 matching bases. The source is a woman aged 55-75 years with COVID-19, enrolled during active disease. Sequenced input: peripheral blood. In nucleotides, the CDR3 is TGTGCCAGCAGTGCCCGACAAGGGGCGCCCCAGCATTTT. Its translation: CASSARQGAPQHF. Full variable domain (missing parts from reference TRBV2 and TRBJ1-5): EPEVTQTPSHQVTQMGQEVILRCVPISNHLYFYWYRQILGQKVEFLVSFYNNEISEKSEIFDDQFSVERPDGSNFTLKIRSTKLEDSAMYFCASSARQGAPQHFGDGTRLSIL.